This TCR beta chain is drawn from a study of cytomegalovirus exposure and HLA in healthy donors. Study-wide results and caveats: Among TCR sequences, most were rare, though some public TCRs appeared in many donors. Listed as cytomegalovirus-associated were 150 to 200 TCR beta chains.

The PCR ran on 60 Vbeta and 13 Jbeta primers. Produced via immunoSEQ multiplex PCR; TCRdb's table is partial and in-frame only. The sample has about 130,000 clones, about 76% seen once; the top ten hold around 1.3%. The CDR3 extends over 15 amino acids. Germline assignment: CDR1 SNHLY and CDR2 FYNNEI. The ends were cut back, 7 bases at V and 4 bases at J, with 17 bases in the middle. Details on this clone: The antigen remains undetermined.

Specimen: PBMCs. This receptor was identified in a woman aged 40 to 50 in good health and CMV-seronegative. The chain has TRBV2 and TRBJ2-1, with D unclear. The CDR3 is CASTLLASRYNEQFF. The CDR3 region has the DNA TGTGCCAGCACCCTTTTGGCTAGTCGATACAATGAGCAGTTCTTC.